A selection of T cell receptor beta chains follows, all from one sample in a study of T-cell memory formation after mild COVID-19. TCRdb reprocessed the 5' RACE reads via MiXCR and lists one record per CDR3 protein. The sample records more than 350,000 distinct CDR3 sequences, 21% being singletons. Material for sequencing was PBMCs or a T cell subset sorted from them (not recorded which). The receptor set was obtained from an adult woman who had mild COVID-19 (a few samples of this study predate the infection). Cell type and time point are not known. Each CDR3 is given with its conserved first and last residue. The order of the fields is clone size, J gene, D gene, V gene, CDR3 DNA, CDR3 protein. The D gene is left open where the match is weak. Where a row states a size, it is once, few, many or the class of an expanded clone; other rows omit it.

NA | TRBJ2-1 | TRBD2 | TRBV15 | TGTGCCACCAGCAGAGATTCTCTTCTAGCGGGGGCTGCTCGGGATGAGCAGTTCTTC | CATSRDSLLAGAARDEQFF
NA | TRBJ1-1 | NA | TRBV5-1 | TGCGCCAGCAGCCATTCCCGCATCAACACTGAAGCTTTCTTT | CASSHSRINTEAFF
NA | TRBJ2-2 | NA | TRBV24-1 | TGTGCCACCAGTGACACCTGGGGGTTAAACACCGGGGAGCTGTTTTTT | CATSDTWGLNTGELFF
NA | TRBJ2-7 | NA | TRBV29-1 | TGCAGCGGGGGGGACGGTTACTACGAGCAGTACTTC | CSGGDGYYEQYF
many | TRBJ2-1 | TRBD2 | TRBV7-8 | TGTGCCAGCGGGCTTGCGGGGGAGTACAATGAGCAGTTCTTC | CASGLAGEYNEQFF
few | TRBJ1-1 | NA | TRBV10-3 | TGTGCCATCAGTGTACAGATGAACACTGAAGCTTTCTTT | CAISVQMNTEAFF
NA | TRBJ2-1 | NA | TRBV11-2 | TGTGCCAGCCGCCGAGAGAGCTCCTACAATGAGCAGTTCTTC | CASRRESSYNEQFF
few | TRBJ2-5 | NA | TRBV5-4 | TGTGCCAGCAGCTTGGGGCCCGCGACGCAAGAGACCCAGTACTTC | CASSLGPATQETQYF
many | TRBJ1-2 | TRBD1 | TRBV20-1 | TGCAGTGCTAGAGGACAGGGAAAATGGTATAATGGCTACACCTTC | CSARGQGKWYNGYTF
few | TRBJ1-6 | NA | TRBV5-1 | TGCGCCAGCAGCTTGAGGGTCGTGGATTCACCCCTCCACTTT | CASSLRVVDSPLHF
few | TRBJ1-5 | NA | TRBV3-1 | TGTGCCAGCAGCCCCCAGGAGGGCGGTCAGCCCCAGCATTTT | CASSPQEGGQPQHF
NA | TRBJ2-2 | NA | TRBV9 | TGTGCCAGCAGCGCAGAACTAAACACCGGGGAGCTGTTTTTT | CASSAELNTGELFF
few | TRBJ2-1 | TRBD1 | TRBV25-1 | TGTGCCAGCAGTGGTACCACAGGGGCCTATTACAATGAGCAGTTCTTC | CASSGTTGAYYNEQFF
NA | TRBJ2-5 | TRBD2 | TRBV6-1 | TGTGCCAGCTCACCCGGACCGGGGCGGGGGGAGACCCAGTACTTC | CASSPGPGRGETQYF
NA | TRBJ2-5 | NA | TRBV11-1 | TGTGCCAGCAGCTTACCGCGGGCCTCAACCGTGGGGTACCAAGAGACCCAGTACTTC | CASSLPRASTVGYQETQYF
few | TRBJ1-2 | NA | TRBV27 | TGTGCCAGCAGCCCACGGAGGGGGAACTATGGCTACACCTTC | CASSPRRGNYGYTF
many | TRBJ2-3 | TRBD2 | TRBV10-3 | TGTGCCATCAGTGAGTCTAGCGGGAGTGCAGATACGCAGTATTTT | CAISESSGSADTQYF
many | TRBJ1-1 | TRBD1 | TRBV11-3 | TGTGCCAGCAGCTTACGGGGGACAGGGATACGTACTGAAGCTTTCTTT | CASSLRGTGIRTEAFF
few | TRBJ1-5 | TRBD1 | TRBV29-1 | TGCAGCGTTGTAGAAAACAAAGGGGGCGAGATTTATGAACAGCCCCAGCATTTT | CSVVENKGGEIYEQPQHF
NA | TRBJ2-1 | TRBD2 | TRBV7-3 | TGTGCCAGCAGCTTAGGAGGGACTAGCGGATACAATGAGCAGTTCTTC | CASSLGGTSGYNEQFF
NA | TRBJ2-1 | NA | TRBV5-1 | TGCGCCAGCAGTCCATTTACTAGTGGTACCTACAATGAGCAGTTCTTC | CASSPFTSGTYNEQFF
NA | TRBJ1-1 | TRBD1 | TRBV24-1 | TGTGCCACCAGTGATGGAGGGACAGCGAACACTGAAGCTTTCTTT | CATSDGGTANTEAFF
few | TRBJ2-5 | NA | TRBV5-1 | TGCGCCAGCAGCTTGTTTCAGGGGAGAGAGACCCAGTACTTC | CASSLFQGRETQYF
many | TRBJ1-1 | NA | TRBV5-1 | TGCGCCAGCAGCTTGCCAGGGCGAGAGGGAGCTTTCTTT | CASSLPGREGAFF
NA | TRBJ1-5 | TRBD1 | TRBV4-3 | TGCGCCAGCTCCCCGACCGGGACAGCTAGCAATCAGCCCCAGCATTTT | CASSPTGTASNQPQHF
few | TRBJ2-2 | NA | TRBV5-1 | TGCGCCAGCAGCTTTGGGGCGCTGAAGTCGGACACCGGGGAGCTGTTTTTT | CASSFGALKSDTGELFF
many | TRBJ2-3 | TRBD2 | TRBV29-1 | TGCAGCGGGGTGGCTAGCGGGGCCCTCTCCACGCAGTATTTT | CSGVASGALSTQYF
few | TRBJ1-4 | NA | TRBV6-1 | TGTGCCAGCAGTGAAGGGACGAAAAAACTGTTTTTT | CASSEGTKKLFF
NA | TRBJ2-1 | NA | TRBV7-2 | TGTGCCAGCAGGTTAGATATGAATGAGCAGTTCTTC | CASRLDMNEQFF
many | TRBJ2-2 | NA | TRBV27 | TGTGCCAGCAGTCACTTCACCGGGGAGCTGTTTTTT | CASSHFTGELFF
NA | TRBJ1-1 | NA | TRBV29-1 | TGCAGCGTTGATTTGGGTCAGGTGAACACTGAAGCTTTCTTT | CSVDLGQVNTEAFF
NA | TRBJ2-3 | TRBD2 | TRBV13 | TGTGCCAGCAGCTCAAGACTAGCGGGGGAACTCACAGATACGCAGTATTTT | CASSSRLAGELTDTQYF
NA | TRBJ2-3 | NA | TRBV6-1 | TGTGCCAGCAGGACCGGGCGATCACGCACTAGCACAGATACGCAGTATTTT | CASRTGRSRTSTDTQYF
few | TRBJ2-3 | NA | TRBV7-9 | TGTGCCAGCAGCCCGGGACCCACAGCCACAGATACGCAGTATTTT | CASSPGPTATDTQYF
few | TRBJ1-2 | TRBD1 | TRBV24-1 | TGTGCCACCAGTCCGGGACAGGGGTTCTATGGCTACACCTTC | CATSPGQGFYGYTF
NA | TRBJ2-6 | TRBD1 | TRBV30 | TGTGCCTGGATGGCAGGGGGAGTTTCCTCTGGGGCCAACGTCCTGACTTTC | CAWMAGGVSSGANVLTF
NA | TRBJ2-6 | NA | TRBV29-1 | TGCAGCGTTGAAGAGATCTCTGGGGCCAACGTCCTGACTTTC | CSVEEISGANVLTF
NA | TRBJ2-7 | TRBD1 | TRBV29-1 | TGCAGCGTGGACAGGGGTTCCTCCTACGAGCAGTACTTC | CSVDRGSSYEQYF
few | TRBJ2-1 | TRBD2 | TRBV5-1 | TGCGCCAGCAGCTTGGAGGCGGGAGCATTTTACAATGAGCAGTTCTTC | CASSLEAGAFYNEQFF
once | TRBJ2-2 | NA | TRBV12-3/TRBV12-4 | TGTGCCAGCAGTTTAACTAGGAAAGACAGGGAGCTGTTTTTT | CASSLTRKDRELFF
few | TRBJ2-2 | NA | TRBV5-4 | TGTGCCAGCAGCTTGTGGCAACCCAGGGATCCCTGGAACACCGGGGAGCTGTTTTTT | CASSLWQPRDPWNTGELFF
many | TRBJ2-5 | NA | TRBV20-1 | TGCAGTGCTAGCCCTACTAGATTCGGGACCCAGTACTTC | CSASPTRFGTQYF
NA | TRBJ1-5 | TRBD1 | TRBV24-1 | TGTGCCACCAGTGACTCCCGACAGGGGGGACTGAGCAATCAGCCCCAGCATTTT | CATSDSRQGGLSNQPQHF
few | TRBJ1-5 | NA | TRBV7-2 | TGTGCCAGCAGCTTAAGTAAGTCGAATCAGCCCCAGCATTTT | CASSLSKSNQPQHF
few | TRBJ2-3 | NA | TRBV5-1 | TGCGCCAGCAGCTTGTCTGGTGAATCGGATACGCAGTATTTT | CASSLSGESDTQYF
NA | TRBJ2-7 | NA | TRBV29-1 | TGCAGCGTTGATGGGGGATACGAGCAGTACTTC | CSVDGGYEQYF
once | TRBJ2-7 | NA | TRBV28 | TGTGCCAGCACTACGGAGATAAGCTCCTACGAGCAGTACTTC | CASTTEISSYEQYF
NA | TRBJ2-3 | NA | TRBV12-3/TRBV12-4 | TGTGCCAGCAGCAGAGCTTCTAGCACAGATACGCAGTATTTT | CASSRASSTDTQYF
few | TRBJ2-7 | NA | TRBV20-1 | TGCAGTGCTACACAGGGTTGGGAGCAGTACTTC | CSATQGWEQYF
few | TRBJ2-4 | TRBD1 | TRBV4-3 | TGCGCCAGCAGCCAAGCGGGACAGCGAAAAAACATTCAGTACTTC | CASSQAGQRKNIQYF